This T cell receptor (beta chain) was recorded in a study of early T cells in non-severe SARS-CoV-2 infection. Overall study: The study sequenced bulk RNA from unsorted whole blood, with chains unpaired. Whole-study results and caveats: The VDJdb matching leaned toward anti-spike CD8 responses and overlooked private and CD4 specificities.

V was trimmed by 4 bases and J by 4 bases, leaving 17 bases between them. The CDR3 runs 16 residues. Germline CDR1 LNHDA, CDR2 SQIVND (reference sequence). This clonotype occurred a few times. Its antigen is unidentified. Attached unique molecular identifiers marked individual cDNA molecules. Each CDR3 protein is one row after TCRdb ran MiXCR on the 5' RACE reads. This table has about 37,000 distinct CDR3 sequences, approximately 5.9% appearing once. The origin of this receptor is an adult who was a healthcare worker with PCR-confirmed SARS-CoV-2 infection or an uninfected control (not recorded which). Sample: whole blood, taken at baseline. The V gene is TRBV19, the J gene TRBJ2-1; D may match TRBD1 or TRBD2 (6 bases each). CDR3 sequence reads: CASSKHRAGSYNEQFF. CDR3 coding DNA: TGTGCCAGTAGTAAACACAGGGCGGGGAGTTACAATGAGCAGTTCTTC. The full variable domain, its missing parts supplied by reference TRBV19 and TRBJ2-1, is DGGITQSPKYLFRKEGQNVTLSCEQNLNHDAMYWYRQDPGQGLRLIYYSQIVNDFQKGDIAEGYSVSREKKESFPLTVTSAQKNPTAFYLCASSKHRAGSYNEQFFGPGTRLTVL.